This is a list of T cell receptor beta chains from one sample in a study of shared clonotypes between healthy human individuals. Only in-frame clones appear in the TCRdb table, and some are missing; sequencing was by immunoSEQ multiplex PCR. The sample includes about 2,100,000 clones, approximately 94% of them seen just once. Sequenced material: naive CD8+ T cells from PBMCs. Receptors originate from a man aged 18 to 29 in good health. Some clones in this sample may be carry-over from other donors' samples. CDR3s include the opening cysteine and the closing phenylalanine or tryptophan. The D gene is left open where the match is weak. Clone size, where shown, is once, few, many, or a class for clones that have expanded.

j_call	v_call	d_call	clone_size	cdr3_nt	cdr3_aa
TRBJ2-1	TRBV27	TRBD2	-	TGTGCCAGCAGGAGCGGGAGGTGGAATGAGCAGTTCTTC	CASRSGRWNEQFF
TRBJ1-1	TRBV7-9	TRBD1	-	TGTGCCAGCAGCTTAGTAGGGGGCGGGACTGAAGCTTTCTTT	CASSLVGGGTEAFF
TRBJ2-7	TRBV28	TRBD1	-	TGTGCCAGCAGTTTCCGGGACAGGACCCCTTTCGAGGCGAAGCAGTACTTC	CASSFRDRTPFEAKQYF
TRBJ1-1	TRBV9	-	once	TGTGCCAGCAGCCCCAGGGGACCTGAGGACACTGAAGCTTTCTTT	CASSPRGPEDTEAFF
TRBJ1-2	TRBV6-1	TRBD1	few	TGTGCCAGCAGTGGGACAGGACTGTATGGCTACACCTTC	CASSGTGLYGYTF
TRBJ2-3	TRBV6-6	TRBD1	-	TGTGCCAGCAGTTACGCCGGGACAGAATCTACAGATACGCAGTATTTT	CASSYAGTESTDTQYF
TRBJ2-5	TRBV5-6	TRBD1	-	TGTGCCAGCAGCAAATACCGGGACAGGGTGGTCGAGACCCAGTACTTC	CASSKYRDRVVETQYF
TRBJ2-1	TRBV4-2	TRBD2	-	TGTGCCAGCAGCCAAAAACCCCTAGCGGGTTCGACCTACAATGAGCAGTTCTTC	CASSQKPLAGSTYNEQFF
TRBJ1-1	TRBV13	-	few	TGTGCCAGCAGCCCGATGAACACTGAAGCTTTCTTT	CASSPMNTEAFF
TRBJ2-7	TRBV6-1	TRBD1	-	TGTGCCAGCAGTGGCACAGGGGCCCCCTACGAGCAGTACTTC	CASSGTGAPYEQYF
TRBJ2-1	TRBV30	-	-	TGTGCCCGGATCGGTGGGGGAACCTACAATGAGCAGTTCTTC	CARIGGGTYNEQFF
TRBJ1-4	TRBV7-9	-	once	TGTGCCAGCAGCTTAGAGATGGGGGCAGCTAATGAAAAACTGTTTTTT	CASSLEMGAANEKLFF
TRBJ1-2	TRBV4-3	-	-	TGCGCCAGCAGCCAAGCCGCTAAGAACGGCTACACCTTC	CASSQAAKNGYTF
TRBJ1-5	TRBV6-1	-	-	TGTGCCAGCAGCCTACGGGGGGCAGGACAGCCCCAGCATTTT	CASSLRGAGQPQHF
TRBJ2-2	TRBV6-5	-	-	TGTGCCAGCAGTTACTCCATTAAGGGGGAGCTGTTTTTT	CASSYSIKGELFF
TRBJ2-7	TRBV6-1	TRBD1	-	TGTGCCAGCAGTGAGGGGACAGTAACCTACGAGCAGTACTTC	CASSEGTVTYEQYF
TRBJ1-1	TRBV5-1	-	-	TGCGCCAGCAGCCTACTTGACAAGACTGAAGCTTTCTTT	CASSLLDKTEAFF
TRBJ1-1	TRBV11-2	-	once	TGTGCCAGCAGCTTCCCTATTCCTACAATGAACACTGAAGCTTTCTTT	CASSFPIPTMNTEAFF
TRBJ2-7	TRBV2	-	-	TGTGCCAGCAGTGAAACCACAACCCTTACGCAGCAGTACTTC	CASSETTTLTQQYF
TRBJ2-7	TRBV27	TRBD2	-	TGTGCCAGCAGTTTTGGGCTAGCGGCTTACGAGCAGTACTTC	CASSFGLAAYEQYF
TRBJ2-7	TRBV19	TRBD1	-	TGTGCCAGTGGCCCTTTCGGGACAGGGAGCGAGCAGTACTTC	CASGPFGTGSEQYF
TRBJ2-1	TRBV7-9	TRBD1	-	TGTGCCAGCAGCAAACAGGGGGCGGATGAGCAGTTCTTC	CASSKQGADEQFF
TRBJ2-7	TRBV4-2	-	few	TGTGCCAGCAGCCAGAGGTTGGACCACTACGAGCAGTACTTC	CASSQRLDHYEQYF
TRBJ1-5	TRBV4-1	TRBD1	-	TGCGCCAGCAGCCAAGAGGCCAGGGGGGCGGATCAGCCCCAGCATTTT	CASSQEARGADQPQHF
TRBJ1-4	TRBV9	-	once	TGTGCCAGCAGCGTAGGGAGGGGTGATGAAAAACTGTTTTTT	CASSVGRGDEKLFF
TRBJ1-1	TRBV4-1	-	few	TGCGCCAGCAGAGGGTGGGACACTGAAGCTTTCTTT	CASRGWDTEAFF
TRBJ1-3	TRBV9	-	-	TGTGCCAGCAGCCCACCAGACGGAAACACCATATATTTT	CASSPPDGNTIYF
TRBJ2-7	TRBV9	-	once	TGTGCCAGCAGCGGGTGGTTGGGCGAGCAGTACTTC	CASSGWLGEQYF
TRBJ2-7	TRBV6-5	-	-	TGTGCCAGCAGTTACCTGTACGAGCAGTACTTC	CASSYLYEQYF
TRBJ2-5	TRBV11-2	-	-	TGTGCCAGCAGCTTGGACGGGACTCAAGAGACCCAGTACTTC	CASSLDGTQETQYF
TRBJ1-3	TRBV28	-	-	TGTGCCAGCAGCCTAGACCCAGGAAGCTCTGGAAACACCATATATTTT	CASSLDPGSSGNTIYF
TRBJ1-1	TRBV30	-	-	TGTGCCTGGAGTTGGCCAGTTGAAGCTTTCTTT	CAWSWPVEAFF
TRBJ2-7	TRBV27	-	-	TGTGCCAGCAGTTTTTGGGTGTACCCCCTCGAGCAGTACTTC	CASSFWVYPLEQYF
TRBJ2-1	TRBV7-8	TRBD2	-	TGTGCCAGCAGCCCCAGACTAGCGGGAGTGAATGAGCAGTTCTTC	CASSPRLAGVNEQFF
TRBJ2-2	TRBV4-3	-	-	TGCGCCAGCAGCCAAGACCCACAGGGTAATTTCGGGGAGCTGTTTTTT	CASSQDPQGNFGELFF
TRBJ2-4	TRBV7-9	-	-	TGTGCCAGCAGCGCCGCCGGCAAAAACATTCAGTACTTC	CASSAAGKNIQYF
TRBJ2-7	TRBV27	-	once	TGTGCCAGCAGTTCAACAGGTTCTTCGTCCTACGAGCAGTACTTC	CASSSTGSSSYEQYF
TRBJ2-7	TRBV7-6	TRBD1	-	TGTGCCAGCAGCAAGGGACAGAACCGCCCCTCCTACGAGCAGTACTTC	CASSKGQNRPSYEQYF
TRBJ1-2	TRBV23-1	-	-	TGCGCCAGCAGTCAAATTACCGCCCTAGCTAACTATGGCTACACCTTC	CASSQITALANYGYTF
TRBJ1-2	TRBV30	-	once	TGTGCCTGGAGTGTAGGGGGGGTCTATGGCTACACCTTC	CAWSVGGVYGYTF
TRBJ2-1	TRBV6-1	-	-	TGTGCCAGCAGTGAATCCGGTCTAGCAAATCACAATGAGCAGTTCTTC	CASSESGLANHNEQFF
TRBJ2-2	TRBV7-9	-	-	TGTGCCAGCAGCTTAGGAGGTTCGCCAAGGGAGCTGTTTTTT	CASSLGGSPRELFF
TRBJ1-5	TRBV28	-	-	TGTGCCAGCAGTTTGGCAGCCCCCAATCAGCCCCAGCATTTT	CASSLAAPNQPQHF
TRBJ2-1	TRBV7-9	-	-	TGTGCCAGCACCTCAGGGGGCGGGAGGAATGAGCAGTTCTTC	CASTSGGGRNEQFF
TRBJ1-3	TRBV9	TRBD1	-	TGTGCCAGCAGCGTTGGGACAGGGATTGGAAACACCATATATTTT	CASSVGTGIGNTIYF
TRBJ1-5	TRBV15	-	once	TGTGCCACCAGCAGTCGCAATCAGCCCCAGCATTTT	CATSSRNQPQHF
TRBJ2-3	TRBV18	-	-	TGTGCCAGCTCACCCGCGGGAACAGATACGCAGTATTTT	CASSPAGTDTQYF
TRBJ2-3	TRBV30	TRBD2	once	TGTGCCTGGAGTGTAGATCTAGCGGGAGCGGGAGATACGCAGTATTTT	CAWSVDLAGAGDTQYF
TRBJ2-1	TRBV5-1	TRBD2	-	TGCGCCAGCAGCTTGGGACTAGCGGGATCCTACAATGAGCAGTTCTTC	CASSLGLAGSYNEQFF
TRBJ2-7	TRBV11-3	TRBD1	-	TGTGCCAGCAGCTTCGGGACAGGGGACTACGAGCAGTACTTC	CASSFGTGDYEQYF
TRBJ2-7	TRBV5-1	-	-	TGCGCCAGCAAGAGTGGAGTGGAGCAGTACTTC	CASKSGVEQYF
TRBJ1-2	TRBV27	-	-	TGTGCCAGCAGTTTAAACCCCTCTAACTATGGCTACACCTTC	CASSLNPSNYGYTF
TRBJ1-1	TRBV12-5	TRBD1	once	TGTGCTAGTGGAAAGGGGGCGAACACTGAAGCTTTCTTT	CASGKGANTEAFF
TRBJ2-5	TRBV9	TRBD1	-	TGTGCCAGCAGCGGCCGTGGACAGGGGGAGACCCAGTACTTC	CASSGRGQGETQYF
TRBJ2-7	TRBV19	TRBD2	-	TGTGCCAGTAGTCCCCGGGGGGGCGGCTACGAGCAGTACTTC	CASSPRGGGYEQYF
TRBJ1-4	TRBV27	TRBD1	-	TGTGCCAGCAGTTTGGGACAGTACATTGAAAAACTGTTTTTT	CASSLGQYIEKLFF
TRBJ2-1	TRBV30	-	-	TGTGCCTGGAGTTTCGATAGTTCATCTAATGAGCAGTTCTTC	CAWSFDSSSNEQFF
TRBJ1-1	TRBV14	-	-	TGTGCCAGCTCTCAATTGAACACTGAAGCTTTCTTT	CASSQLNTEAFF
TRBJ1-1	TRBV19	TRBD1	once	TGTGCCAGTAGTATGGACAGGGGTTGGTACACTGAAGCTTTCTTT	CASSMDRGWYTEAFF
TRBJ2-7	TRBV2	-	-	TGTGCCAGCAGTTTCTCAGCTATCCCCTCCTACGAGCAGTACTTC	CASSFSAIPSYEQYF